The rows below give T cell receptor beta chains drawn from one sample of a study of neoadjuvant anti-PD-1 for oral cavity cancer. This table comes from immunoSEQ multiplex PCR, and its TCRdb copy is limited to in-frame clones, with some not included. Seen here are about 37,000 clones, around 40% observed once, and the top ten hold about 16%. This specimen was tumor tissue, taken after nivolumab (anti-PD-1) treatment. The receptor source for this set is a person between 40 and 79 years old with oral cavity squamous cell carcinoma. Each CDR3 is given with its conserved first and last residue. Each record gives: V gene, J gene, clone size, D gene, CDR3 DNA, CDR3 protein. The D gene is left open where the match is weak. Expanded clones are given a class, and other clones once, few, many or no size at all.

v_call: TRBV6-6
j_call: TRBJ1-2
clone_size: NA
d_call: NA
cdr3_nt: TGTGCCAGCAGTTCCGACACCTATGGCTACACCTTC
cdr3_aa: CASSSDTYGYTF

v_call: TRBV27
j_call: TRBJ1-5
clone_size: NA
d_call: NA
cdr3_nt: TGTGCCAGCAGAGGAGGGGTTGTGAGCAATCAGCCCCAGCATTTT
cdr3_aa: CASRGGVVSNQPQHF

v_call: TRBV19
j_call: TRBJ1-1
clone_size: NA
d_call: TRBD1
cdr3_nt: TGTGTCGACCCAGGGGGGTCTCGGACTGAAGCTTTCTTT
cdr3_aa: CVDPGGSRTEAFF

v_call: TRBV7-9
j_call: TRBJ1-2
clone_size: NA
d_call: NA
cdr3_nt: TGTGCCAGCAGCTTAGAGGCCCGAAGCAGGTCGTATGGCTACACCTTC
cdr3_aa: CASSLEARSRSYGYTF

v_call: TRBV7-3
j_call: TRBJ2-1
clone_size: NA
d_call: NA
cdr3_nt: TGTGCCAGCAGCAACTGGCCGGGCAATGAGCAGTTCTTC
cdr3_aa: CASSNWPGNEQFF

v_call: TRBV20-1
j_call: TRBJ2-1
clone_size: NA
d_call: TRBD2
cdr3_nt: TGCAGTGCTCCGGGACTATCAGAGCAGTTCTTC
cdr3_aa: CSAPGLSEQFF

v_call: TRBV6-1
j_call: TRBJ1-5
clone_size: few
d_call: NA
cdr3_nt: TGTGCCAGCAGTAAAGGGGCCGGTAGGGGAGGTCAGCCCCAGCATTTT
cdr3_aa: CASSKGAGRGGQPQHF

v_call: TRBV5-1
j_call: TRBJ2-5
clone_size: NA
d_call: NA
cdr3_nt: TGCGCCAGCAGCTTGGAAGGAGGGCCGTGGGAGACCCAGTACTTC
cdr3_aa: CASSLEGGPWETQYF

v_call: TRBV5-4
j_call: TRBJ1-2
clone_size: few
d_call: TRBD1
cdr3_nt: TGTGCCAGCAGCTGGGGACAGGGATTTGGCTATGGCTACACCTTC
cdr3_aa: CASSWGQGFGYGYTF

v_call: TRBV10-3
j_call: TRBJ2-5
clone_size: few
d_call: NA
cdr3_nt: TGTGCCATCAGTGGATCCCCGACGGGGACCCAGTACTTC
cdr3_aa: CAISGSPTGTQYF

v_call: TRBV27
j_call: TRBJ1-2
clone_size: NA
d_call: TRBD1
cdr3_nt: TGTGCCAGCAGTTTATACACCGGACAGGGAGGTGGCTACACCTTC
cdr3_aa: CASSLYTGQGGGYTF

v_call: TRBV7-2
j_call: TRBJ2-5
clone_size: NA
d_call: NA
cdr3_nt: TGTGCCAGCAGCTTCGCAGAGACCCAGTACTTC
cdr3_aa: CASSFAETQYF

v_call: TRBV12-5
j_call: TRBJ1-1
clone_size: few
d_call: TRBD1
cdr3_nt: TGTGCTAGTGGCGGCAAAGGGACAGGGGAAGCTTTCTTT
cdr3_aa: CASGGKGTGEAFF

v_call: TRBV7-8
j_call: TRBJ2-7
clone_size: NA
d_call: TRBD2
cdr3_nt: TGTGCCAGCAGCACCCCTAGCGGGAGGTCCGCCTACGAGCAGTACTTC
cdr3_aa: CASSTPSGRSAYEQYF

v_call: TRBV7-9
j_call: TRBJ1-3
clone_size: NA
d_call: NA
cdr3_nt: TGTGCCAGCAGCTTAGCTAAGGGACCTATAAGAAACACCATATATTTT
cdr3_aa: CASSLAKGPIRNTIYF

v_call: TRBV28
j_call: TRBJ2-7
clone_size: NA
d_call: TRBD1
cdr3_nt: TGTGCCAGCAGTCTGAGACAGGGTACCTTCTACGAGCAGTACTTC
cdr3_aa: CASSLRQGTFYEQYF

v_call: TRBV19
j_call: TRBJ1-1
clone_size: NA
d_call: TRBD1
cdr3_nt: TGTGCCAGTACTGCCCGGGACAGACCGAACACTGAAGCTTTCTTT
cdr3_aa: CASTARDRPNTEAFF

v_call: TRBV5-1
j_call: TRBJ2-7
clone_size: NA
d_call: NA
cdr3_nt: TGCGCCAGCAGCTTGCGCAGGGGAACCTACGAGCAGTACTTC
cdr3_aa: CASSLRRGTYEQYF

v_call: TRBV5-1
j_call: TRBJ1-1
clone_size: NA
d_call: NA
cdr3_nt: TGCGCCAGCAGGGATGACAGATTATTGTTCACTGAAGCTTTCTTT
cdr3_aa: CASRDDRLLFTEAFF

v_call: TRBV19
j_call: TRBJ2-5
clone_size: NA
d_call: TRBD1
cdr3_nt: TGTGCCAGTAGTAAGGACAACAGGGGTGGAGAGACCCAGTACTTC
cdr3_aa: CASSKDNRGGETQYF

v_call: TRBV18
j_call: TRBJ1-2
clone_size: many
d_call: NA
cdr3_nt: TGTGCCAGCTCACCTAGGTCACGGAACTATGGCTACACCTTC
cdr3_aa: CASSPRSRNYGYTF

v_call: TRBV19
j_call: TRBJ1-5
clone_size: NA
d_call: NA
cdr3_nt: TGTGCCAGTAGTTTAGGGCCGGGGGCTCAGCCCCAGCATTTT
cdr3_aa: CASSLGPGAQPQHF

v_call: TRBV9
j_call: TRBJ2-5
clone_size: NA
d_call: TRBD1
cdr3_nt: TGTGCCAGCAGCGACGACAGGGCATCAGAGACCCAGTACTTC
cdr3_aa: CASSDDRASETQYF

v_call: TRBV7-2
j_call: TRBJ1-4
clone_size: few
d_call: NA
cdr3_nt: TGTGCCAGCAAGAGAGGGTATTCTGAAAAACTGTTTTTT
cdr3_aa: CASKRGYSEKLFF

v_call: TRBV20-1
j_call: TRBJ1-3
clone_size: NA
d_call: NA
cdr3_nt: TGCAGTGCTGTGGGGGAAAACACCATATATTTT
cdr3_aa: CSAVGENTIYF

v_call: TRBV6-4
j_call: TRBJ1-1
clone_size: once
d_call: TRBD1
cdr3_nt: TGTGCCAGCAGTGCAGGGGGCCCCCCGGGCACTGAAGCTTTCTTT
cdr3_aa: CASSAGGPPGTEAFF

v_call: TRBV6-1
j_call: TRBJ2-7
clone_size: few
d_call: NA
cdr3_nt: TGTGCCAGCAGTGTGTCTTACGAGCAGTACTTC
cdr3_aa: CASSVSYEQYF

v_call: TRBV4-2
j_call: TRBJ2-2
clone_size: few
d_call: NA
cdr3_nt: TGTGCCAGCAGCCAAGAAGTCCGCAACACCGGGGAGCTGTTTTTT
cdr3_aa: CASSQEVRNTGELFF

v_call: TRBV6-1
j_call: TRBJ2-5
clone_size: NA
d_call: TRBD1
cdr3_nt: TGTGCCAGCAGTGCCGGGACAGGGGGAATCGAGACCCAGTACTTC
cdr3_aa: CASSAGTGGIETQYF

v_call: TRBV5-1
j_call: TRBJ1-3
clone_size: NA
d_call: NA
cdr3_nt: TGCGCCAGCAGTAAGCGGAGAGAGAGCTCTGGAAACACCATATATTTT
cdr3_aa: CASSKRRESSGNTIYF

v_call: TRBV5-4
j_call: TRBJ1-4
clone_size: few
d_call: NA
cdr3_nt: TGTGCCAGCAGCTTGGCCAGCGGGAGTGAAAAACTGTTTTTT
cdr3_aa: CASSLASGSEKLFF

v_call: TRBV7-6
j_call: TRBJ1-5
clone_size: NA
d_call: NA
cdr3_nt: TGTGCCAGCAGCCTGAACAGGGTCACGCCCCAGCATTTT
cdr3_aa: CASSLNRVTPQHF

v_call: TRBV7-2
j_call: TRBJ2-1
clone_size: NA
d_call: TRBD2
cdr3_nt: TGTGCCAGCAGCCGAGTATCCGGGACTAGCGGGAGCTCCTACAATGAGCAGTTCTTC
cdr3_aa: CASSRVSGTSGSSYNEQFF

v_call: TRBV5-1
j_call: TRBJ1-4
clone_size: NA
d_call: TRBD1
cdr3_nt: TGCGCCAGCAGCTTGGATGGCAGGGGGAATGAAAAACTGTTTTTT
cdr3_aa: CASSLDGRGNEKLFF

v_call: TRBV5-5
j_call: TRBJ2-7
clone_size: few
d_call: TRBD1
cdr3_nt: TGTGCCAGCAGCTTGAGTACAGGGGGCTCCTACGAGCAGTACTTC
cdr3_aa: CASSLSTGGSYEQYF

v_call: TRBV2
j_call: TRBJ2-5
clone_size: NA
d_call: TRBD1
cdr3_nt: TGTGCCAGCAGCCCGACAGGGGGCATGCAGACCCAGTACTTC
cdr3_aa: CASSPTGGMQTQYF

v_call: TRBV28
j_call: TRBJ1-2
clone_size: NA
d_call: TRBD1
cdr3_nt: TGTGCCAGCAGCACGACAGGGAACACGGATGGCTACACCTTC
cdr3_aa: CASSTTGNTDGYTF

v_call: TRBV9
j_call: TRBJ1-1
clone_size: few
d_call: TRBD1
cdr3_nt: TGTGCCAGCAGCCCCCGGGACAGTTCGAACACTGAAGCTTTCTTT
cdr3_aa: CASSPRDSSNTEAFF

v_call: TRBV18
j_call: TRBJ1-2
clone_size: NA
d_call: TRBD1
cdr3_nt: TGTGCCAGCTCACCCCCGACAGGGCTCGATGGCTACACCTTC
cdr3_aa: CASSPPTGLDGYTF

v_call: TRBV10-3
j_call: TRBJ1-1
clone_size: few
d_call: NA
cdr3_nt: TGTGCCATCAGGGGGTTACAGGGCGAAGCTTTCTTT
cdr3_aa: CAIRGLQGEAFF

v_call: TRBV19
j_call: TRBJ2-6
clone_size: few
d_call: NA
cdr3_nt: TGTGCCACGGCTCCCTCTGGGGCCAACGTCCTGACTTTC
cdr3_aa: CATAPSGANVLTF

v_call: TRBV5-4
j_call: TRBJ2-5
clone_size: NA
d_call: TRBD2
cdr3_nt: TGTGCCAGCAGCTTGACTAGCGGGAAAGAGACCCAGTACTTC
cdr3_aa: CASSLTSGKETQYF

v_call: TRBV15
j_call: TRBJ1-1
clone_size: few
d_call: NA
cdr3_nt: TGTGCCACCAGCCTTCCCCCGGGGCCGGCCACTGAAGCTTTCTTT
cdr3_aa: CATSLPPGPATEAFF

v_call: TRBV5-8
j_call: TRBJ2-5
clone_size: few
d_call: TRBD1
cdr3_nt: TGTGCCAGCAGCTTGAATCCGGGGACAGGACAAGAGACCCAGTACTTC
cdr3_aa: CASSLNPGTGQETQYF

v_call: TRBV7-2
j_call: TRBJ2-6
clone_size: NA
d_call: TRBD1
cdr3_nt: TGTGCCAGCAGCTACACCGGGACAGTAATCCCTGGGGCCAACGTCCTGACTTTC
cdr3_aa: CASSYTGTVIPGANVLTF